The T cell receptor beta chain under discussion was sequenced for a study of blood T cell repertoires in COVID-19. The germline V gene encodes CDR1 LGHNT and CDR2 FRNRAP. This CDR3 has 16 amino acids. After removal of 5 bases from V and 4 bases from J, the junction contained 10 bases not matched to a gene. Data came from immunoSEQ multiplex PCR; TCRdb stores just in-frame clones and leaves some out. Of 240,000 or so clones detected, roughly 80% appear once; the ten largest clones hold approximately 3.5%. The clonotype originates from a woman aged 18-29 years with acute or convalescent COVID-19. This chain uses TRBV12-5 with TRBJ2-7; the match to TRBD2 covers 11 bases. Source material: peripheral blood. CDR3 sequence: CASGPPIAGGPYEQYF. The CDR3 DNA reads as TGTGCTAGTGGTCCACCTATAGCGGGAGGGCCGTACGAGCAGTACTTC.